The rows below give T cell receptor beta chains drawn from one sample of a study of blood T cell repertoires in COVID-19. The protocol was immunoSEQ multiplex PCR, while the TCRdb copy is restricted to in-frame clones and leaves out a portion. The repertoire holds approximately 490,000 clones, about nine tenths seen once, with around 0.64% in the top ten. Sequencing was performed on PBMCs or T cells enriched from blood (not recorded which). These receptor sequences come from a woman under 30 who had recovered from COVID-19. CDR3s include the opening cysteine and the closing phenylalanine or tryptophan. Fields, in order: J gene, V gene, D gene, clone size, CDR3 DNA, CDR3 protein. A D gene is named only where the DNA matches it firmly. Only part of the rows carry a size: once, few, many, or a class if the clone is expanded.

J gene: TRBJ2-5; V gene: TRBV5-1; D gene: TRBD2; clone size: .; CDR3 DNA: TGCGCCAGCAGCTCCCTAGCGGGGGGGGCAGAGACCCAGTACTTC; CDR3 protein: CASSSLAGGAETQYF
J gene: TRBJ1-5; V gene: TRBV5-1; D gene: .; clone size: .; CDR3 DNA: TGCGCCAGCAGCTTAGCAGGGAACCAGCCCCAGCATTTT; CDR3 protein: CASSLAGNQPQHF
J gene: TRBJ2-3; V gene: TRBV5-1; D gene: TRBD1; clone size: once; CDR3 DNA: TGCGCCAGCAGCTTACAGGGGAGCACAGATACGCAGTATTTT; CDR3 protein: CASSLQGSTDTQYF
J gene: TRBJ1-3; V gene: TRBV5-1; D gene: .; clone size: .; CDR3 DNA: TGCGCCAGCGGAGATGAGGGTGTGGATGGAAACACCATATATTTT; CDR3 protein: CASGDEGVDGNTIYF
J gene: TRBJ2-2; V gene: TRBV7-9; D gene: .; clone size: .; CDR3 DNA: TGTGCCAGCAGCGCCCCTGGCTCTTCTCAGTTGTTTTTT; CDR3 protein: CASSAPGSSQLFF
J gene: TRBJ1-2; V gene: TRBV5-1; D gene: .; clone size: .; CDR3 DNA: TGCGCCAGCACACCTAATCAGGGGTCGGGTGGCTACACCTTC; CDR3 protein: CASTPNQGSGGYTF
J gene: TRBJ2-1; V gene: TRBV7-9; D gene: .; clone size: .; CDR3 DNA: TGTGCCAGCAGCTTAGCCGGGAGAGGAACCAGCAATGAGCAGTTCTTC; CDR3 protein: CASSLAGRGTSNEQFF
J gene: TRBJ1-2; V gene: TRBV6-4; D gene: TRBD1; clone size: .; CDR3 DNA: TGTGCCAGCAGCACAGGGGGCGGGTATGGCTACACCTTC; CDR3 protein: CASSTGGGYGYTF
J gene: TRBJ1-2; V gene: TRBV18; D gene: TRBD1; clone size: .; CDR3 DNA: TGTGCCAGCTCACTAGACAGGGATAACTATGGCTACACCTTC; CDR3 protein: CASSLDRDNYGYTF
J gene: TRBJ2-4; V gene: TRBV18; D gene: TRBD2; clone size: .; CDR3 DNA: TGTGCCAGCTCCCCCGGGGGGGGCTCAGGCAAAAACATTCAGTACTTC; CDR3 protein: CASSPGGGSGKNIQYF
J gene: TRBJ1-5; V gene: TRBV18; D gene: .; clone size: .; CDR3 DNA: TGTGCCAGCTCAGAAAAGGGGGTTAGCAATCAGCCCCAGCATTTT; CDR3 protein: CASSEKGVSNQPQHF
J gene: TRBJ2-2; V gene: TRBV7-9; D gene: .; clone size: .; CDR3 DNA: TGTGCCAGCAGCTTTGAGGTCGGGGAGAACACCGGGGAGCTGTTTTTT; CDR3 protein: CASSFEVGENTGELFF
J gene: TRBJ2-7; V gene: TRBV19; D gene: .; clone size: .; CDR3 DNA: TGTGCCAGTAGTAGCGGACTGGGCCCCTACGAGCAGTACTTC; CDR3 protein: CASSSGLGPYEQYF
J gene: TRBJ1-3; V gene: TRBV18; D gene: .; clone size: .; CDR3 DNA: TGTGCCAGCTCACCAATACCGGGGGATCGAAACACCATATATTTT; CDR3 protein: CASSPIPGDRNTIYF
J gene: TRBJ1-1; V gene: TRBV19; D gene: TRBD1; clone size: .; CDR3 DNA: TGTGCCAGTAGTGCCACTTACAGGGGTGAATGGGAAGCTTTCTTT; CDR3 protein: CASSATYRGEWEAFF
J gene: TRBJ1-4; V gene: TRBV30; D gene: TRBD1; clone size: .; CDR3 DNA: TGTGCCTGGAGCCGGGACAGGGGTGAAAAACTGTTTTTT; CDR3 protein: CAWSRDRGEKLFF
J gene: TRBJ2-5; V gene: TRBV5-1; D gene: .; clone size: .; CDR3 DNA: TGCGCCAGCAGCTCCACCTCGGTCCAGGGGACCCAGTACTTC; CDR3 protein: CASSSTSVQGTQYF
J gene: TRBJ1-6; V gene: TRBV3-1/TRBV3-2; D gene: .; clone size: .; CDR3 DNA: TGTGCCAGCAGCCAACTTTCACGGGGTACCTCGGCACCCCTCCACTTT; CDR3 protein: CASSQLSRGTSAPLHF
J gene: TRBJ1-6; V gene: TRBV4-2; D gene: .; clone size: .; CDR3 DNA: TGTGCCAGCAGCCAAGAGGATACAGGTGATTCACCCCTCCACTTT; CDR3 protein: CASSQEDTGDSPLHF
J gene: TRBJ1-2; V gene: TRBV5-1; D gene: .; clone size: .; CDR3 DNA: TGCGCCAGCAGCTGGACCTCAGAGGGAGGCTACACCTTC; CDR3 protein: CASSWTSEGGYTF
J gene: TRBJ2-3; V gene: TRBV5-4; D gene: .; clone size: .; CDR3 DNA: TGTGCCAGCAGCTTAGATGAGGCAGATACGCAGTATTTT; CDR3 protein: CASSLDEADTQYF
J gene: TRBJ2-2; V gene: TRBV6-6; D gene: TRBD2; clone size: .; CDR3 DNA: TGTGCCAGCAGTGGACGGACTAGCGAGAACACCGGGGAGCTGTTTTTT; CDR3 protein: CASSGRTSENTGELFF